The present TCR beta chain was sequenced within a study of T cell repertoires in urothelial bladder cancer. The wider study: Resected lesion stages: three cT0, three cTa, three cT1, three cT2+. Whole-study results and caveats: Up to 17% of carcinoma infiltrating lymphocytes belonged to one T-cell clone.

The protocol was immunoSEQ multiplex PCR, while the TCRdb copy is restricted to in-frame clones and leaves out a portion. The sample comprises 5,000 to 6,500 clones, 60% to 80% of which are singletons, and roughly 12% rests with the top ten. Comments on this clone: Its antigen is not identified.

V lost 0 bases to trimming and J lost 1 base, with 10 bases between them. Germline V CDR1 and CDR2: SGHRS, YFSETQ. The CDR3 is 15 residues long. Sequenced: tumor-infiltrating cells from bladder cancer. The sequence derives from a human donor with urothelial carcinoma. V usage is TRBV5-1 and J usage is TRBJ1-1; D is undetermined. The CDR3 sequence: CASSLGRVTNTEAFF. Written as DNA, the CDR3 is TGCGCCAGCAGCTTGGGACGGGTAACGAACACTGAAGCTTTCTTT.